This TCR beta chain stems from a study of blood T cell repertoires in COVID-19. Study background: The United States, Italy and Spain supplied acute and convalescent COVID-19 samples. In each case, the material was cDNA or gDNA derived from T cells, B-cell-depleted T cells, or PBMCs.

From germline, CDR1 is SGHRS and CDR2 YFSETQ. The CDR3 sequence is 13 residues long. The V gene lost 9 bases and the J gene lost 3 bases, with 15 bases spanning the gap. In the authors' methods: Cell counts per sample came from amplifying reference gene primers. Libraries were prepared by immunoSEQ multiplex PCR; TCRdb keeps only in-frame clonotypes and omits some of them. The DNA was the basis for D and trimming; V, J and clone size are from that table. The sample consists of about 210,000 clones, around 82% of them appearing once. The TCR sequence derives from a man aged 50-59 years with active or convalescent COVID-19. V gene TRBV5-1 combines with J gene TRBJ2-5, with a possible D match to TRBD2 (5 bases). Sequenced sample: peripheral blood. Here the CDR3 DNA reads TGCGCCACCGGGAACCCGAACGAAGAGACCCAGTACTTC. Amino acid sequence: CATGNPNEETQYF.